This note documents a single T cell receptor (beta chain) sequence. Its matching antigen is unknown. The sample belongs to a study of radiation and T cells in renal cell carcinoma. Sequencing was performed with immunoSEQ multiplex PCR; in TCRdb, only in-frame clones are kept and a portion is missing. The sample has 120,000 to 150,000 clones, 86% seen once; the top ten hold about 17%. This sample's time point: blood 4 weeks post-SBRT, at nephrectomy. The treatment here: 15 Gy SBRT to primary tumor, nephrectomy 4 weeks later. Findings of the study overall: From baseline, blood top tumor clonotypes peaked at 2 weeks post-radiation.

This specimen was blood, taken from a patient whose treatment included radiotherapy and nephrectomy. This sequence originates from a woman between 45 and 65 years old with renal cell carcinoma.

DNA for the CDR3: TGCGCCAGCAGCCCCCCAGGGGGCGGCTATGGCTACACCTTC. It is translated as CASSPPGGGYGYTF. This chain uses TRBV5-1 with TRBJ1-2; 8 bases map to TRBD1. This CDR3 has 14 residues. V shed 4 bases, J shed 4 bases, and the junction held 6 bases outside the gene matches. Germline values: CDR1 SGHRS, CDR2 YFSETQ.